The 21 T cell receptor beta chains below come from one sample, sequenced in a study of OX40 agonist ivuxolimab in advanced cancers. Assay used: immunoSEQ multiplex PCR; TCRdb lists only in-frame clones, some missing. The data contain tens of thousands of clones, over 75% of them singletons. Sample: CD4+ or CD8+ T cells sorted from blood, taken in a trial of the OX40 agonist ivuxolimab. All receptors come from an adult with an advanced solid tumor such as melanoma, head and neck, liver or kidney cancer.

The V call is TRBV5-1, the J call TRBJ2-1, with 8 nucleotides matching TRBD1. V lost 0 bases and J lost 7; bases outside the gene matches: 0. This CDR3 has 13 residues. The V gene's germline CDR1 is SGHRS and CDR2 YFSETQ. The CDR3 coding sequence is TGCGCCAGCAGCTTGGGACAGGGGAATGAGCAGTTCTTC. Its translation is CASSLGQGNEQFF. Looking up the rest from reference TRBV5-1 and TRBJ2-1 gives the full variable domain: KAGVTQTPRYLIKTRGQQVTLSCSPISGHRSVSWYQQTPGQGLQFLFEYFSETQRNKGNFPGRFSGRQFSNSRSEMNVSTLELGDSALYLCASSLGQGNEQFFGPGTRLTVL.

The chain carries TRBV5-4 and TRBJ2-2, with no clear D. CDR3 length: 16 residues. Germline V CDR1 and CDR2: SGHNT, YYREEE (reference sequence). V lost 3 bases, J lost 0 bases, and 12 bases lay in between. CDR3 DNA: TGTGCCAGCAGCTATGATGCGAGCCCGAACACCGGGGAGCTGTTTTTT. Translation gives CASSYDASPNTGELFF.

The CDR3 here is CASSQDWGQGSYNEQFF. The CDR3 DNA reads as TGCGCCAGCAGCCAAGACTGGGGGCAGGGTTCCTACAATGAGCAGTTCTTC. This chain links TRBV4-3 with TRBJ2-1; D might be TRBD1 (6 bases). The CDR3 has 17 amino acids. Germline V gene sequence: CDR1 LGHNA, CDR2 YSLEER. V was cut by 0 bases and J by 1 base, with 13 bases left in between.

The chain is built from TRBV30 and TRBJ2-3, with 13 bases that match TRBD2. Germline V gene sequence: CDR1 GTSNPN, CDR2 SVGIG (reference sequence). CDR3 length: 18 residues. V was pared by 2 bases and J by 6 bases, with 14 bases of the junction left unmatched. CDR3 sequence: CAWSYPPGLAGADDTQYF. For the CDR3, the DNA is TGTGCCTGGAGTTACCCCCCCGGACTAGCGGGAGCCGATGATACGCAGTATTTT.

V usage is TRBV6-6 and J usage is TRBJ2-7, with D perhaps TRBD2 (6 bases). The CDR3 sequence is 15 residues long. The germline CDR1 and CDR2 sequences are MNHNY and SVGAGI (reference sequence). V lost 7 bases, J lost 4 bases, and 20 bases lay in between. The CDR3 is CASTQGAGGSYEQYF. The CDR3 region has the DNA TGTGCCAGCACTCAGGGAGCGGGCGGATCTTACGAGCAGTACTTC.

The chain is built from TRBV7-9 and TRBJ1-2; a possible D gene is TRBD1 (6 bases). Germline CDR1 and CDR2: SEHNR and FQNEAQ (reference sequence). CDR3 size: 14 residues. Trimming removed 3 bases from V and 8 bases from J, with 16 bases in between. In DNA, the CDR3 is TGTGCCAGCAGCTTCACGGGGGGCGGCGGCGGCTACACCTTC. As protein: CASSFTGGGGGYTF.

The chain couples TRBV6-1 to TRBJ1-5; unclear D gene. The V end lost 8 bases, the J end lost 2 bases, and 7 bases lay between the germline ends. Germline V gene lookup returns CDR1 MNHNS and CDR2 SASEGT. The CDR3 has 12 amino acids. DNA of the CDR3: TGTGCCAGCGGGTTAGGCAATCAGCCCCAGCATTTT. It specifies CASGLGNQPQHF.

This clone has only one observation. The rearrangement links TRBV10-3 to TRBJ2-5; D unclear. The CDR3 length is 13 residues. V dropped 2 bases and J dropped 1 base, with 5 bases sitting between them. CDR1 is ENHRY and CDR2 is SYGVKD in the germline V gene. The CDR3 nucleotides are TGTGCCATCAGTGAGCGAAGCCAAGAGACCCAGTACTTC. It translates to CAISERSQETQYF.

The CDR3 here is CASSKVPMAPLYNEQFF. The CDR3 DNA reads as TGTGCCAGCAGCAAAGTCCCAATGGCGCCCTTATACAATGAGCAGTTCTTC. This chain uses TRBV21-1 with TRBJ2-1. TRBV21-1 constitutes a pseudogene. The CDR3 contains 17 residues.

J is TRBJ1-5 and V is TRBV18; D may be TRBD1 (5 bases). The CDR3 is 15 residues long. The V gene's germline CDR1 is KGHSH and CDR2 LQKENI. V lost 3 bases, J lost 0 bases, and 9 bases lay in between. The CDR3 here is CASSPDSLSNQPQHF. As DNA, the CDR3 is TGTGCCAGCTCACCCGACAGTCTTAGCAATCAGCCCCAGCATTTT.

The chain employs TRBV5-8 and TRBJ1-2; D not certain. Germline V gene sequence: CDR1 SGHTS, CDR2 YDEGEE. The CDR3 is 13 residues long. V lost 6 bases and J 3 bases, leaving 12 bases between the germline ends. CDR3 in DNA: TGTGCCAGCAACCCGAAATTTGACTATGGCTACACCTTC. As protein: CASNPKFDYGYTF.

This chain uses TRBV5-1 with TRBJ1-1; 8 bases are a match to TRBD1. The CDR3 is made up of 14 amino acids. The V segment lost 6 bases and the J segment 0 bases; nucleotides outside the gene matches: 4. Looked up from germline, CDR1 is SGHRS and CDR2 is YFSETQ. The CDR3 DNA follows: TGCGCCAGCAAAGGACAGGGAATGAACACTGAAGCTTTCTTT. Encoded protein: CASKGQGMNTEAFF.

This chain uses TRBV7-2 with TRBJ2-1; 7 bases fit TRBD2. Germline-derived CDR1 and CDR2 are SGHTA and FQGNSA. The CDR3 is 15 amino acids. J lost 8 bases, V lost 5 bases, and 12 bases had no gene match. In DNA, the CDR3 is TGTGCCAGCAGCCTCCTTACGGGGGGTTCGGATGAGCAGTTCTTC. Translation: CASSLLTGGSDEQFF.

The chain couples TRBV19 to TRBJ2-1, with D perhaps TRBD2 (5 bases). The CDR3 covers 14 residues. Germline-derived CDR1 and CDR2 are LNHDA and SQIVND (reference sequence). V lost 6 bases and J lost 4, with 13 bases in between. The CDR3 region has the DNA TGTGCCAGTAGCCTCGGGATGGGGTACAATGAGCAGTTCTTC. Its protein is CASSLGMGYNEQFF.

This rearrangement joins TRBV2 to TRBJ2-7; TRBD2 matches at 9 bases. Germline CDR1 reads SNHLY; CDR2 reads FYNNEI. The CDR3 contains 14 residues. The trim removed 2 bases at V and 8 bases at J, leaving 7 bases unmatched. CDR3 bases: TGTGCCAGCAGTGAATGGGCTAGCGGGGAACAGCAGTACTTC. Amino acid sequence: CASSEWASGEQQYF. Full variable domain (rest looked up from reference TRBV2 and TRBJ2-7): EPEVTQTPSHQVTQMGQEVILRCVPISNHLYFYWYRQILGQKVEFLVSFYNNEISEKSEIFDDQFSVERPDGSNFTLKIRSTKLEDSAMYFCASSEWASGEQQYFGPGTRLTVT.

V is TRBV5-1 and J is TRBJ1-2, with 12 bases lining up with TRBD1. From germline, CDR1 is SGHRS and CDR2 YFSETQ. V trimming: 4 bases; J trimming: 4 bases; junction bases outside the gene matches: 5. The CDR3 length is 15 residues. CDR3 DNA sequence: TGCGCCAGCAGCCCGGGACAGGGGGCCATCTATGGCTACACCTTC. It encodes CASSPGQGAIYGYTF.

This clone was recorded once. The V call is TRBV7-2, the J call TRBJ2-7; the D is unclear. V was clipped by 3 bases and J by 9 bases, with 15 bases between them. This CDR3 spans 13 amino acids. From germline, CDR1 is SGHTA and CDR2 FQGNSA. CDR3 protein: CASSFQVQIGQYF. The CDR3 bases are TGTGCCAGCAGCTTCCAGGTCCAAATTGGGCAGTACTTC. Variable domain in full (rest from reference TRBV7-2 and TRBJ2-7): GAGVSQSPSNKVTEKGKDVELRCDPISGHTALYWYRQSLGQGLEFLIYFQGNSAPDKSGLPSDRFSAERTGGSVSTLTIQRTQQEDSAVYLCASSFQVQIGQYFGPGTRLTVT.

The V gene is TRBV19, the J gene TRBJ2-7, with 8 bases aligning to TRBD2. The germline CDR1 and CDR2 sequences are LNHDA and SQIVND (reference sequence). V dropped 6 bases and J dropped 5; count of bases not matched to a gene: 6. This CDR3 has 13 residues. CDR3 coding DNA: TGTGCCAGTAGAGTGGCGGGAGGTGACGAGCAGTACTTC. Translated: CASRVAGGDEQYF.

The chain recombines TRBV7-2 with TRBJ1-6; the D is unclear. The CDR3 is 16 residues long. Trimming took off 1 base at V and 10 bases at J, with 17 bases between the two ends. The V gene's germline CDR1 is SGHTA and CDR2 FQGNSA. The CDR3 DNA follows: TGTGCCAGCAGCTTAGGGGTCTCTAAGGCCGAATCACCCCTCCACTTT. Its protein is CASSLGVSKAESPLHF.

The chain joins TRBV7-2 to TRBJ2-5; 7 bases align to TRBD2. With 4 bases clipped from V and 1 base from J, the junction kept 6 bases outside the gene matches. This CDR3 contains 15 residues. The germline CDR1 and CDR2 sequences are SGHTA and FQGNSA. The CDR3 DNA reads as TGTGCCAGCAGCTGGGCTAGCGGAACCCAAGAGACCCAGTACTTC. Amino acids: CASSWASGTQETQYF.

The chain carries TRBV5-8 and TRBJ1-2; D is uncertain. There are 15 residues in the CDR3. CDR1 SGHTS and CDR2 YDEGEE come from the germline V gene. The V end lost 0 bases, the J end lost 2 bases, and 11 bases lay between the germline ends. The chain's CDR3 is CASSLEGGGNYGYTF. The CDR3, as DNA: TGTGCCAGCAGCTTGGAGGGTGGAGGAAACTATGGCTACACCTTC.